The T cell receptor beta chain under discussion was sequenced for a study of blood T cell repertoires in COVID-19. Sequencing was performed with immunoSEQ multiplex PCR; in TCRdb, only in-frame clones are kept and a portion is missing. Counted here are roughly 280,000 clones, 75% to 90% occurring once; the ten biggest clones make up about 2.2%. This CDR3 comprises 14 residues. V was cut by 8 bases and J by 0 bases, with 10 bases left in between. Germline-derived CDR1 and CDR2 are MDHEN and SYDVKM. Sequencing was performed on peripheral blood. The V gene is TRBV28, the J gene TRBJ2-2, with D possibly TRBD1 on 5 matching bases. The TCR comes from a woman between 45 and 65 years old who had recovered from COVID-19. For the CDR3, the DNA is TGTGCCAGCCTTCCAGGGTCGAACACCGGGGAGCTGTTTTTT. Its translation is CASLPGSNTGELFF.